The 10 T cell receptor beta chains given below trace back to one sample, sequenced in a study of T-cell reconstitution after alpha-beta-depleted transplantation in children. For TCRbeta, the library was prepared with unique molecular identifiers. TCRdb reprocessed the PCR reads with MiXCR, giving one entry per CDR3 protein. The table includes more than 200,000 distinct CDR3 sequences, around 25% detected once. Here the sequenced sample was PBMCs, taken before TCRalphabeta/CD19-depleted stem cell transplant. The receptors originated from a girl aged 2-15 years with Fanconi anemia, due to receive a stem cell transplant.

This clonotype showed up just a few times. The chain has TRBV20-1 and TRBJ2-7; either TRBD1 or TRBD2 may supply D (6 bases each). Germline V gene sequence: CDR1 DFQATT, CDR2 SNEGSKA (reference sequence). The CDR3 spans 14 residues. V dropped 2 bases and J dropped 4 bases, with 15 bases sitting between them. CDR3 nucleotide sequence: TGCAGTGCTAGACGAGGGGAAGGGGGGTACGAGCAGTACTTC. It encodes CSARRGEGGYEQYF.

This clonotype has a count of ten or more. The J gene is TRBJ2-3, the V gene TRBV12-3 or TRBV12-4; no firm D call. This CDR3 is built from 12 residues. Trimming shortened V by 3 bases and J by 4 bases, and 5 bases separated the two germline ends. The CDR3 DNA follows: TGTGCCAGCAGTTTGGGGTCAGATACGCAGTATTTT. Translating it yields CASSLGSDTQYF.

The chain recombines TRBV28 with TRBJ2-3, with TRBD2 as a possible D gene (5 bases). The CDR3 is made up of 15 amino acids. V was pared by 3 bases and J by 2 bases, with 12 bases between. Germline CDR1 and CDR2: MDHEN and SYDVKM. The CDR3 bases are TGTGCCAGCAGTTTCGGGCCGGGGAACACAGATACGCAGTATTTT. Its protein product is CASSFGPGNTDTQYF.

The chain recombines TRBV20-1 with TRBJ1-5; D is ambiguous. This CDR3 comprises 15 residues. Trimming took 2 bases from V and 0 from J, leaving 11 bases between them. Germline values: CDR1 DFQATT, CDR2 SNEGSKA (reference sequence). CDR3 amino acids: CSARRGGYSNQPQHF. As DNA, the CDR3 is TGCAGTGCTAGACGGGGAGGCTATAGCAATCAGCCCCAGCATTTT.

On this clonotype: The CDR3 carries no conserved terminal phenylalanine or tryptophan, so it likely arises from a read error. The rearrangement joins TRBV7-3 to TRBJ2-3, with D maybe TRBD2 (7 bases). The CDR3 is 13 amino acids. CDR1 SGHTA and CDR2 FQGTGA come from the germline V gene. The V end lost 7 bases, the J end lost 6 bases, and 14 bases lay between the germline ends. The chain's CDR3 is CASNRGASDTQYY. The CDR3 nucleotides are TGTGCCAGCAACCGGGGGGCGTCTGATACGCAGTATTAT.

This clonotype appeared many times. The J gene is TRBJ2-1, the V gene TRBV5-1; 9 bases map to TRBD2. The germline V gene has CDR1 SGHRS and CDR2 YFSETQ. The CDR3 is 15 residues long. After removal of 0 bases from V and 7 bases from J, the junction contained 5 bases not matched to a gene. CDR3 DNA: TGCGCCAGCAGCTTGGGACTAGCGGCCCTAAATGAGCAGTTCTTC. Amino acid sequence: CASSLGLAALNEQFF.

The chain carries TRBV5-1 and TRBJ2-5; D call uncertain. Germline V gene sequence: CDR1 SGHRS, CDR2 YFSETQ. The CDR3 is 13 residues long. V was cut by 1 base and J by 5 bases, with 9 bases left in between. In nucleotides, the CDR3 is TGCGCCAGCAGCTTGTATCCTAGTGAGACCCAGTACTTC. As protein: CASSLYPSETQYF.

This clonotype was found a few times. As DNA, the CDR3 is TGTGCCAGCGTAGGAACAGCGAGGGTCGGTGGCTACACCTTC. Its protein product is CASVGTARVGGYTF. This chain joins TRBV12-3 or TRBV12-4 and TRBJ1-2; D uncertain. This CDR3 spans 14 amino acids. V dropped 8 bases and J dropped 7 bases, with 20 bases sitting between them.

The sample holds many counts of this clonotype. The CDR3 region has the DNA TGCAGCGTTGGACAGGGGGCCTATGGCTACACCTTC. It codes for CSVGQGAYGYTF. The chain is built from TRBV29-1 and TRBJ1-2; 10 bases are shared with TRBD1. The CDR3 has 12 amino acids. J lost 4 bases, V lost 4 bases, and 0 bases had no gene match. Germline lookup yields CDR1 SQVTM and CDR2 ANQGSEA.

This clonotype has a count of ten or more. This rearrangement joins TRBV5-1 to TRBJ2-3; TRBD1 matches 8 bases. This CDR3 spans 15 amino acids. The germline gives CDR1 SGHRS, CDR2 YFSETQ. V lost 4 bases to trimming and J lost 3 bases; unmatched junction nucleotides: 7. The CDR3 here is CASSEYQGATDTQYF. CDR3 DNA sequence: TGCGCCAGCAGCGAATACCAGGGGGCAACAGATACGCAGTATTTT.